The 19 T cell receptor beta chains below were found in one sample sequenced in a study of CD8+ T cells in alopecia areata. The treatment is: oral pan-JAK inhibitor, 5-10 mg twice daily. The authors extracted RNA and reverse transcribed it into cDNA as the sequencing template. Using immunoSEQ multiplex PCR, the repertoire was profiled, and TCRdb retains in-frame clones only, with some absent. The sample lists around 180,000 clones, 60% occurring once. The starting material was CD4+ T cells sorted from blood, obtained at week 24, from a patient treated with tofacitinib. These receptors came from a human donor with alopecia areata.

This clone was found a few times. The chain has TRBV30 and TRBJ1-1; D ambiguous. In germline, CDR1 is GTSNPN, CDR2 SVGIG (reference sequence). V was cut by 4 bases and J by 3 bases, with 12 bases left in between. This CDR3 comprises 13 residues. CDR3 sequence reads: CAWTSPGDTEAFF. CDR3 sequence (DNA): TGTGCCTGGACTTCGCCTGGGGACACTGAAGCTTTCTTT.

This clone was counted between two and nine times. V gene TRBV18 combines with J gene TRBJ2-5; unclear D gene. The V end lost 2 bases, the J end lost 2 bases, and 6 bases lay between the germline ends. Germline CDR1 is KGHSH and CDR2 is LQKENI. The CDR3 consists of 13 residues. The CDR3 sequence: CASSPVKQETQYF. Written as DNA, the CDR3 is TGTGCCAGCTCACCAGTCAAGCAAGAGACCCAGTACTTC.

The V and J genes are TRBV30 and TRBJ1-1; D is perhaps TRBD1 (6 bases). V lost 0 bases and J 6 bases, leaving 14 bases between the germline ends. CDR1 GTSNPN and CDR2 SVGIG come from the germline V gene (reference sequence). The CDR3 covers 14 residues. The CDR3 DNA reads TGTGCCTGGAGTGTAGGGGGAGTCGTCGCTGAAGCTTTCTTT. This encodes CAWSVGGVVAEAFF.

J is TRBJ1-1 and V is TRBV18, with D uncertain. Germline V gives CDR1 KGHSH, CDR2 LQKENI. Trimming cost V 1 base and J 1 base, with 4 bases left between them. This CDR3 is built from 13 residues. CDR3 amino acids: CASSPQENTEAFF. The DNA of the CDR3 is TGTGCCAGCTCACCACAGGAGAACACTGAAGCTTTCTTT.

Comment on this clone: This same CDR3 is encoded by further DNA sequences in the sample. The chain is built from TRBV25-1 and TRBJ2-7; tentative D call: TRBD2 (6 bases). The CDR3 totals 11 residues. In germline, CDR1 is MGHDK, CDR2 SYGVNS. V was clipped by 8 bases and J by 7 bases, with 12 bases between them. The CDR3 DNA reads as TGTGCCAGCCGGGGGTTCCGAGAGCAGTACTTC. It codes for CASRGFREQYF.

This clone was seen just once. Other nucleotide sequences from this sample produce the same CDR3. The V and J genes are TRBV29-1 and TRBJ2-3; a possible D gene is TRBD1 (6 bases). CDR1 SQVTM and CDR2 ANQGSEA come from the germline V gene. The CDR3 has 12 residues. The V end lost 3 bases, the J end lost 6 bases, and 10 bases lay between the germline ends. CDR3 sequence reads: CSVDRGTDTQYF. The CDR3 DNA reads TGCAGCGTTGACAGGGGTACGGATACGCAGTATTTT.

The V call is TRBV11-2, the J call TRBJ2-7, with 8 bases lining up with TRBD1. Unmatched junction bases numbered 6, after V lost 4 bases and J lost 1 base. The CDR3 extends over 15 amino acids. Germline CDR1 is SGHAT and CDR2 is FQNNGV. The CDR3 DNA is TGTGCCAGCAGCTCCACCGGGACAGGTTCCTACGAGCAGTACTTC. This sequence encodes CASSSTGTGSYEQYF.

V gene TRBV30 combines with J gene TRBJ2-7; D might be TRBD1 (6 bases). V shed 5 bases and J shed 5 bases, with 7 bases lying between them. CDR1 and CDR2 (germline): GTSNPN, SVGIG (reference sequence). The CDR3 runs to 10 residues. The CDR3 loop is CAWGGNEQYF. The CDR3 nucleotides are TGTGCCTGGGGGGGCAACGAGCAGTACTTC.

Details on this clone: Within the sample, other DNA sequences also encode this same CDR3. The chain is built from TRBV29-1 and TRBJ2-7; D is possibly TRBD2 (6 bases). Germline CDR1 reads SQVTM; CDR2 reads ANQGSEA. The CDR3 loop spans 11 amino acids. The ends were cut back, 6 bases at V and 3 bases at J, with 9 bases in the middle. CDR3 in amino acids: CSVVGGYEQYF. The DNA of the CDR3 is TGCAGCGTGGTGGGGGGCTACGAGCAGTACTTC.

The V and J genes are TRBV5-1 and TRBJ2-3; D not certain. V was clipped by 0 bases and J by 1 base, with 9 bases between them. The CDR3 length is 15 residues. CDR1 is SGHRS and CDR2 is YFSETQ in the germline V gene. CDR3 protein: CASSLGQAGTDTQYF. As DNA, the CDR3 is TGCGCCAGCAGCTTGGGTCAGGCAGGCACAGATACGCAGTATTTT.

Here the CDR3 reads CASSFDRTNSPLHF. The CDR3 nucleotides read TGTGCCAGCAGCTTCGACAGGACGAATTCACCCCTCCACTTT. The chain combines TRBV7-2 with TRBJ1-6; a possible D gene is TRBD1 (6 bases). Trimming took off 3 bases at V and 7 bases at J, with 10 bases between the two ends. The CDR3 runs to 14 residues. Germline CDR1 is SGHTA and CDR2 is FQGNSA.

A single count supports this clone. V usage is TRBV7-2 and J usage is TRBJ2-7; tentative D call: TRBD1 (6 bases). Between the trimmed V and J ends, which lost 1 base and 0 bases, there was a span of 7 bases. This CDR3 is 14 amino acids long. CDR1 and CDR2 (germline): SGHTA, FQGNSA. CDR3: CASSLEGGSYEQYF. CDR3 in DNA: TGTGCCAGCAGCTTAGAAGGGGGCTCCTACGAGCAGTACTTC.

J is TRBJ1-1 and V is TRBV6-5; D call uncertain. Germline assignment: CDR1 MNHEY and CDR2 SVGAGI. Between the trimmed V and J ends, which lost 6 bases and 5 bases, there was a span of 10 bases. The CDR3 loop spans 12 amino acids. The CDR3 DNA reads as TGTGCCAGCAGCCCGCTTGCGACTGAAGCTTTCTTT. Protein product: CASSPLATEAFF.

V and J are TRBV5-1 and TRBJ2-7, with TRBD1 as a possible D gene (6 bases). CDR3 length equals 14 residues. Trimming removed 0 bases from V and 0 bases from J, with 7 bases in between. From germline, CDR1 is SGHRS and CDR2 YFSETQ. CDR3 sequence reads: CASSLEQGSYEQYF. Written as DNA, the CDR3 is TGCGCCAGCAGCTTGGAACAGGGCTCCTACGAGCAGTACTTC.

The genes are TRBV5-1 and TRBJ2-3; no definite D call. This CDR3 is built from 15 residues. Germline V lookup: CDR1 SGHRS, CDR2 YFSETQ. V was cut by 2 bases and J by 1 base, with 11 bases left in between. CDR3 protein: CASSFLVSGTDTQYF. Written as DNA, the CDR3 is TGCGCCAGCAGCTTTCTAGTCTCTGGCACAGATACGCAGTATTTT.

The chain joins TRBV4-3 to TRBJ2-2; perhaps TRBD2 as D (5 bases). Germline CDR1 LGHNA, CDR2 YSLEER. The CDR3 has 16 residues. Between the trimmed V and J ends, which lost 4 bases and 0 bases, there was a span of 12 bases. CDR3 DNA: TGCGCCAGCAGCCGCAATCACGGGGCGAACACCGGGGAGCTGTTTTTT. This gives the protein CASSRNHGANTGELFF.

V is TRBV30 and J is TRBJ2-2; the match to TRBD1 covers 7 bases. The CDR3 sequence is 15 residues long. In germline, CDR1 is GTSNPN, CDR2 SVGIG (reference sequence). The V and J ends lost 3 bases and 4 bases, in that order; junction bases with no gene match: 8. The CDR3 loop is CAWRPMTGLTGELFF. CDR3 sequence (DNA): TGTGCCTGGAGACCCATGACAGGGCTCACCGGGGAGCTGTTTTTT.

This clone was counted a single time. This chain uses TRBV4-1 with TRBJ1-2; D remains ambiguous. Germline V gene lookup returns CDR1 MGHRA and CDR2 YSYEKL. This CDR3 is built from 14 residues. V gave up 1 base and J gave up 0 bases, with 6 bases separating them. CDR3 residues: CASSQGAANYGYTF. The CDR3 coding sequence is TGCGCCAGCAGCCAAGGGGCCGCTAACTATGGCTACACCTTC.

This clone came up once. CDR3 coding DNA: TGTGCCTGCGTGGACCCTAACTATGGCTACACCTTC. Protein sequence: CACVDPNYGYTF. V gene TRBV30 combines with J gene TRBJ1-2; no clear D gene. This CDR3 contains 12 residues. V lost 6 bases to trimming and J lost 0 bases, with 8 bases between them. Germline values: CDR1 GTSNPN, CDR2 SVGIG (reference sequence). Together with reference TRBV30 and TRBJ1-2, the CDR3 gives the full variable domain: SQTIHQWPATLVQPVGSPLSLECTVEGTSNPNLYWYRQAAGRGLQLLFYSVGIGQISSEVPQNLSASRPQDRQFILSSKKLLLSDSGFYLCACVDPNYGYTFGSGTRLTVV.